These 23 T cell receptor beta chains share one sample of origin, sequenced in a study of cytomegalovirus exposure and HLA in healthy donors. With 60 Vbeta and 13 Jbeta primers, the PCR was carried out. Clones were read by immunoSEQ multiplex PCR, and TCRdb kept only the in-frame ones, dropping some. This sample's table reports 38,000 or so clones. The source material was PBMCs. The receptors come from a man aged 40-49 years in good health and CMV-seropositive.

This chain connects TRBV27 to TRBJ2-5, with 7 bases matching TRBD1. The CDR3 spans 16 residues. Trimming took 5 bases from V and 4 from J; bases not matched to a gene: 13. Germline V lookup: CDR1 MNHEY, CDR2 SMNVEV (reference sequence). CDR3 region: CASSTPGQDPRETQYF. The DNA of the CDR3 is TGTGCCAGCAGTACACCAGGACAGGATCCTAGAGAGACCCAGTACTTC.

The gene calls are TRBV6-1 and TRBJ1-5, with 12 positions matching TRBD1. The J segment lost 0 bases and the V segment lost 4 bases, leaving 4 bases of the junction unmatched. The CDR3 loop spans 17 amino acids. Looked up from germline, CDR1 is MNHNS and CDR2 is SASEGT. The CDR3 reads CASSGDRGHYSNQPQHF. CDR3 nucleotide sequence: TGTGCCAGCAGTGGGGACAGGGGGCATTATAGCAATCAGCCCCAGCATTTT.

V usage is TRBV5-6 and J usage is TRBJ1-2, with 8 bases identical to TRBD1. J gave up 2 bases and V 2 bases, and 5 bases lay outside the gene matches. The germline gives CDR1 SGHDT, CDR2 YYEEEE. The CDR3 runs 15 residues. CDR3 nucleotides: TGTGCCAGCAGCTTTGGACAGGGATCCAACTATGGCTACACCTTC. Its protein is CASSFGQGSNYGYTF.

The chain links TRBV10-3 to TRBJ2-7, with 11 positions matching TRBD2. CDR1 is ENHRY, CDR2 SYGVKD, per germline. This CDR3 is 22 amino acids long. The trim removed 3 bases at V and 4 bases at J, leaving 26 bases unmatched. CDR3 residues: CAISDPGEVFLAGGPVGYEQYF. CDR3 in DNA: TGTGCCATCAGTGACCCCGGGGAGGTGTTCTTAGCGGGAGGGCCGGTAGGATACGAGCAGTACTTC.

V and J are TRBV5-5 and TRBJ2-7, with D possibly TRBD1 on 6 matching bases. This CDR3 has 14 amino acids. Germline values: CDR1 SGHKS, CDR2 YYEKEE (reference sequence). V was clipped by 4 bases and J by 2 bases, with 13 bases between them. CDR3 region: CASSRSDRAYEQYF. The CDR3 region has the DNA TGTGCCAGCAGCCGTTCGGACAGAGCCTACGAGCAGTACTTC.

The V gene is TRBV11-3, the J gene TRBJ2-7, with a weak D call TRBD2 (6 bases). V was trimmed by 5 bases and J by 2 bases, leaving 10 bases between them. Germline V gene sequence: CDR1 SGHNT, CDR2 YENEEA. This CDR3 region has 13 residues. CDR3 loop: CASSHGGTYEQYF. Written as DNA, the CDR3 is TGTGCCAGCAGCCATGGCGGGACCTACGAGCAGTACTTC.

This chain uses TRBV4-1 with TRBJ2-7; perhaps TRBD2 as D (5 bases). The CDR3 loop spans 13 amino acids. Trimming took off 3 bases at V and 3 bases at J, with 9 bases between the two ends. CDR1 is MGHRA, CDR2 YSYEKL, per germline. This chain's CDR3 is CASSHPEGYEQYF. The CDR3 DNA follows: TGCGCCAGCAGCCACCCAGAGGGCTACGAGCAGTACTTC.

This chain joins TRBV12-5 and TRBJ2-4, with D possibly matching TRBD1 (6 bases). Germline loops: CDR1 LGHNT, CDR2 FRNRAP. V gave up 2 bases and J gave up 9 bases, with 17 bases separating them. This CDR3 is 15 amino acids long. In DNA form, the CDR3 reads TGTGCTAGTGGTTTGCATCAGGGGCAGGGAAGCATTCAGTACTTC. Its protein is CASGLHQGQGSIQYF.

This chain uses TRBV4-1 with TRBJ2-6, with D perhaps TRBD1 (5 bases). V lost 2 bases to trimming and J lost 0 bases, with 11 bases between them. This CDR3 contains 17 residues. Per germline, CDR1 MGHRA and CDR2 YSYEKL. As DNA, the CDR3 is TGCGCCAGCAGCCAAAGGGGAACCGACTCTGGGGCCAACGTCCTGACTTTC. Translated, it gives CASSQRGTDSGANVLTF.

The chain carries TRBV5-1 and TRBJ2-7; 12 bases agree with TRBD1. The CDR3 consists of 16 residues. Per the germline V gene, CDR1 is SGHRS and CDR2 is YFSETQ. J gave up 4 bases and V 4 bases, and 9 bases lay outside the gene matches. In DNA form, the CDR3 reads TGCGCCAGCAGCCTTACCGGGACAGGGGGCGGATACGAGCAGTACTTC. Translation: CASSLTGTGGGYEQYF. Full variable domain (missing parts from reference TRBV5-1 and TRBJ2-7): KAGVTQTPRYLIKTRGQQVTLSCSPISGHRSVSWYQQTPGQGLQFLFEYFSETQRNKGNFPGRFSGRQFSNSRSEMNVSTLELGDSALYLCASSLTGTGGGYEQYFGPGTRLTVT.

The chain is built from TRBV28 and TRBJ2-7; no reliable D call. Trimming took 4 bases from V and 6 from J, leaving 10 bases between them. CDR1 MDHEN and CDR2 SYDVKM come from the germline V gene. The length of the CDR3 is 12 residues. Here the CDR3 reads CASSWPRGEQYF. The CDR3 coding sequence is TGTGCCAGCAGTTGGCCTCGCGGCGAGCAGTACTTC.

The chain couples TRBV7-3 to TRBJ1-1, with TRBD1 identical over 9 bases. CDR1 is SGHTA and CDR2 is FQGTGA in the germline V gene. J lost 1 base, V lost 0 bases, and 0 bases had no gene match. This CDR3 comprises 15 residues. CDR3 region: CASSLTGQGNTEAFF. The CDR3 coding sequence is TGTGCCAGCAGCTTAACGGGACAGGGGAACACTGAAGCTTTCTTT.

The V gene is TRBV5-1, the J gene TRBJ2-3; maybe TRBD2 (5 bases). The CDR3 spans 14 residues. Trimming removed 2 bases at V and 3 bases at J, with 10 bases between. The germline V gene encodes CDR1 SGHRS and CDR2 YFSETQ. This CDR3 is CASSFNTGTDTQYF. Written as DNA, the CDR3 is TGCGCCAGCAGCTTTAATACGGGGACAGATACGCAGTATTTT.

V is TRBV4-1 and J is TRBJ2-3; 9 nucleotides match TRBD2. This CDR3 has 17 amino acids. Per germline, CDR1 MGHRA and CDR2 YSYEKL. V shed 0 bases and J 2 bases; nucleotides not matched to a gene: 6. This CDR3 reads CASSQDLAGGSTDTQYF. Here the CDR3 DNA reads TGCGCCAGCAGCCAAGATCTTGCGGGAGGGTCCACAGATACGCAGTATTTT.

This chain links TRBV6-6 with TRBJ2-3; D unclear. Germline assignment: CDR1 MNHNY and CDR2 SVGAGI (reference sequence). V was trimmed by 3 bases and J by 2 bases, leaving 9 bases between them. This CDR3 has 14 residues. The CDR3 nucleotides are TGTGCCAGCAGTTATGGTAGTCACACAGATACGCAGTATTTT. Amino acids: CASSYGSHTDTQYF.

This chain uses TRBV5-5 with TRBJ1-1, with TRBD1 matching 10 bases. This CDR3 region has 15 residues. Losses at the gene ends were 4 bases for V and 5 bases for J; bases not matched to a gene: 8. CDR1 is SGHKS and CDR2 is YYEKEE in the germline V gene (reference sequence). CDR3 bases: TGTGCCAGCAGCGAAGGGACAGGGGTCGAAACTGAAGCTTTCTTT. Amino acids: CASSEGTGVETEAFF.

The rearrangement links TRBV18 to TRBJ2-3; 7 nucleotides line up with TRBD2. V was clipped by 2 bases and J by 5 bases; unmatched bases: 7. Germline V gene lookup returns CDR1 KGHSH and CDR2 LQKENI. The CDR3 spans 15 residues. CDR3 loop: CASSPVGRGGDTQYF. CDR3 coding DNA: TGTGCCAGCTCACCAGTAGGTCGCGGGGGAGATACGCAGTATTTT.

J is TRBJ2-2 and V is TRBV5-1; 7 positions match TRBD2. The V gene end was trimmed by 2 bases and the J gene end by 5 bases; junction bases not matched to a gene: 6. Germline V lookup: CDR1 SGHRS, CDR2 YFSETQ. There are 15 residues in the CDR3. As DNA, the CDR3 is TGCGCCAGCAGCTTTGGGCGGGAGCGGACCGGGGAGCTGTTTTTT. The encoded protein is CASSFGRERTGELFF. The full variable domain, with the rest looked up from reference TRBV5-1 and TRBJ2-2, is KAGVTQTPRYLIKTRGQQVTLSCSPISGHRSVSWYQQTPGQGLQFLFEYFSETQRNKGNFPGRFSGRQFSNSRSEMNVSTLELGDSALYLCASSFGRERTGELFFGEGSRLTVL.

The chain recombines TRBV6-1 with TRBJ2-5; the D gene is possibly TRBD1 (6 bases). Gene TRBJ2-7 matches the end of the DNA better, so the J call may be wrong. The V gene's germline CDR1 is MNHNS and CDR2 SASEGT. The CDR3 is 16 amino acids. DNA of the CDR3: TGTGCCAGCAGTGACGGCCGGGGCAGGGGCAACTACGAGCAGTACTTC. It codes for CASSDGRGRGNYEQYF.

The CDR3 DNA reads TGCAGTGCTTCTTACACCGGGGAGCTGTTTTTT. Protein product: CSASYTGELFF. V and J are TRBV20-1 and TRBJ2-2; D is unclear. The CDR3 is made up of 11 amino acids. V lost 5 bases to trimming and J lost 3 bases, with 4 bases between them. The germline V gene encodes CDR1 DFQATT and CDR2 SNEGSKA (reference sequence).

The chain carries TRBV9 and TRBJ2-3; 11 nucleotides agree with TRBD2. Unmatched junction bases numbered 12, after V lost 5 bases and J lost 1 base. The germline V gene has CDR1 SGDLS and CDR2 YYNGEE. This CDR3 region has 18 residues. CDR3 sequence reads: CASSVEGGSGRGTDTQYF. CDR3 DNA: TGTGCCAGCAGTGTCGAGGGGGGTAGCGGGAGGGGCACAGATACGCAGTATTTT.

The chain has TRBV19 and TRBJ1-6; 7 nucleotides match TRBD1. Unmatched junction bases numbered 6, after V lost 9 bases and J lost 7 bases. The CDR3 is 13 residues long. Germline values: CDR1 LNHDA, CDR2 SQIVND (reference sequence). In nucleotides, the CDR3 is TGTGCCAGCAGACGACAGGGAAATTCACCCCTCCACTTT. It codes for CASRRQGNSPLHF.

The chain links TRBV28 to TRBJ2-5; D may be TRBD1 (5 bases). This CDR3 has 15 residues. The ends were cut back, 3 bases at V and 2 bases at J, with 13 bases in the middle. CDR1 is MDHEN and CDR2 is SYDVKM in the germline V gene. CDR3 bases: TGTGCCAGCAGTTTGGGGTCAGGGTGGCAAGAGACCCAGTACTTC. It is translated as CASSLGSGWQETQYF.